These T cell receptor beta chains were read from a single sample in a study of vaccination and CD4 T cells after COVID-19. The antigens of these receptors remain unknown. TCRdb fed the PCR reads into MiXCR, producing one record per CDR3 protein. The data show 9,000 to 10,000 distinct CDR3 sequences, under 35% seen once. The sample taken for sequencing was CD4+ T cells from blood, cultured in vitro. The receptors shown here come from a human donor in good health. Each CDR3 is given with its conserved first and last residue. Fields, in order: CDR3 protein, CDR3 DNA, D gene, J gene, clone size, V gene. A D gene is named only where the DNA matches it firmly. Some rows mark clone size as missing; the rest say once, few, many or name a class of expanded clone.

CASSPPGNSPLHF	TGTGCCAGCAGTCCCCCAGGGAATTCACCCCTCCACTTT	.	TRBJ1-6	.	TRBV28
CASSIGVGGETQYF	TGTGCCAGTAGTATAGGCGTTGGTGGCGAGACCCAGTACTTC	.	TRBJ2-5	.	TRBV19
CSASPLQAGLRSGNTIYF	TGCAGTGCTAGTCCGTTGCAAGCCGGACTTAGATCTGGAAACACCATATATTTT	.	TRBJ1-3	few	TRBV20-1
CASSLRPIMPQHF	TGTGCCAGCAGTTTAAGGCCCATCATGCCCCAGCATTTT	.	TRBJ1-5	once	TRBV12-3/TRBV12-4
CASSQDFGAYNEQFF	TGCGCCAGCAGCCAAGACTTCGGGGCCTACAATGAGCAGTTCTTC	.	TRBJ2-1	once	TRBV4-3
CASSLQGGAEAFF	TGTGCCAGCAGCTTACAGGGTGGGGCTGAAGCTTTCTTT	.	TRBJ1-1	.	TRBV7-9
CASSNGGSGEEQYF	TGCGCCAGCAGTAACGGAGGATCCGGGGAGGAGCAGTACTTC	.	TRBJ2-7	.	TRBV5-1
CSAPRKEDYGYTF	TGCAGTGCCCCGCGAAAGGAGGACTATGGCTACACCTTC	.	TRBJ1-2	few	TRBV20-1
CASKRQGQNTGELFF	TGTGCCAGCAAGAGGCAGGGGCAGAACACCGGGGAGCTGTTTTTT	.	TRBJ2-2	.	TRBV6-1
CASSRGTEAFF	TGTGCCAGCAGTAGAGGGACAGAAGCTTTCTTT	.	TRBJ1-1	few	TRBV27
CASRGGRAYNEQFF	TGTGCCAGTAGAGGCGGGAGGGCCTACAATGAGCAGTTCTTC	TRBD2	TRBJ2-1	few	TRBV19
CSATRVTEETQYF	TGCAGTGCTACACGTGTTACTGAAGAGACCCAGTACTTC	.	TRBJ2-5	few	TRBV20-1
CATSNSSGANVLTF	TGTGCCACCAGCAATAGCTCTGGGGCCAACGTCCTGACTTTC	.	TRBJ2-6	.	TRBV15
CASSRTGGQPQHF	TGTGCCAGCAGTCGGACAGGGGGACAGCCCCAGCATTTT	TRBD1	TRBJ1-5	.	TRBV12-3/TRBV12-4
CASSQRGADGYTF	TGCGCCAGCAGCCAAAGAGGTGCAGACGGCTACACCTTC	.	TRBJ1-2	.	TRBV4-3
CASSLSPQETQYF	TGTGCCAGCAGCTTGTCCCCTCAAGAGACCCAGTACTTC	.	TRBJ2-5	.	TRBV11-2
CAWSGGRSGRSYEQYF	TGTGCCTGGAGTGGCGGGCGGAGCGGGAGATCTTACGAGCAGTACTTC	TRBD2	TRBJ2-7	.	TRBV30
CASSLLGEAQYF	TGTGCCAGCAGTTTGTTAGGAGAAGCGCAGTATTTT	.	TRBJ2-3	few	TRBV27
CASSPSNYYYNEQFF	TGTGCCAGCAGCCCTTCTAATTATTACTACAATGAGCAGTTCTTC	.	TRBJ2-1	.	TRBV7-2
CASSLGRSYEQYF	TGTGCCAGTTCCTTAGGCAGATCCTACGAGCAGTACTTC	.	TRBJ2-7	.	TRBV28
CASSLWAREGTDTQYF	TGTGCCAGCAGTTTATGGGCGCGGGAGGGCACAGATACGCAGTATTTT	TRBD2	TRBJ2-3	few	TRBV28
CAISESGLNAFF	TGTGCCATCAGTGAGTCGGGTCTGAATGCTTTCTTT	.	TRBJ1-1	.	TRBV10-3
CSAREGQGPASLHF	TGCAGTGCTAGAGAAGGACAGGGCCCTGCAAGCCTCCACTTT	TRBD1	TRBJ1-6	.	TRBV20-1
CASSLKAAGTSGSTDTQYF	TGTGCCAGCTCACTGAAAGCCGCTGGGACTAGCGGGAGCACAGATACGCAGTATTTT	TRBD2	TRBJ2-3	.	TRBV18
CSARGGGSLNQPQHF	TGCAGTGCTAGGGGTGGGGGCAGCCTCAATCAGCCCCAGCATTTT	.	TRBJ1-5	.	TRBV20-1
CASSLLGGNPNYGYTF	TGTGCCAGCAGTTTATTGGGGGGCAATCCTAACTATGGCTACACCTTC	.	TRBJ1-2	.	TRBV27
CASSLGSDQPQHF	TGCGCCAGCAGCTTGGGGTCGGATCAGCCCCAGCATTTT	.	TRBJ1-5	few	TRBV5-1
CSTTGGSYNEQFF	TGCAGTACTACTGGCGGGAGCTACAATGAGCAGTTCTTC	TRBD2	TRBJ2-1	.	TRBV20-1
CSARDHAGGTYEQYF	TGCAGTGCTAGAGATCATGCGGGGGGGACCTACGAGCAGTACTTC	TRBD2	TRBJ2-7	few	TRBV20-1
CASNLRTSENTGELFF	TGTGCCAGCAACCTAAGGACTAGCGAGAACACCGGGGAGCTGTTTTTT	TRBD2	TRBJ2-2	.	TRBV7-9
CASSPGTAWDTQYF	TGTGCCAGCAGTCCCGGGACAGCGTGGGATACGCAGTATTTT	TRBD1	TRBJ2-3	few	TRBV27
CAIRADRRDGYTF	TGTGCCATCAGGGCGGACAGGCGAGATGGCTACACCTTC	TRBD1	TRBJ1-2	.	TRBV10-3
CSAGGLAGGDSGNEQFF	TGCAGTGCCGGCGGACTAGCGGGAGGGGATAGTGGCAATGAGCAGTTCTTC	TRBD2	TRBJ2-1	.	TRBV20-1
CASSYGQAHHSYEQYF	TGTGCCAGCAGTTACGGGCAGGCTCACCACTCCTACGAGCAGTACTTC	.	TRBJ2-7	few	TRBV6-5
CATSRDRGYGYTF	TGTGCCACCAGCAGGGACAGGGGTTATGGCTACACCTTC	TRBD1	TRBJ1-2	.	TRBV15
CASKEAYFNEKLFF	TGTGCCAGCAAGGAGGCGTACTTTAATGAAAAACTGTTTTTT	.	TRBJ1-4	.	TRBV7-2
CASSTSRTRVNYGYTF	TGTGCCAGCAGTACCTCTCGGACGAGAGTCAACTATGGCTACACCTTC	.	TRBJ1-2	.	TRBV2
CASSQGSGGAYEQYF	TGCGCCAGCAGCCAAGGGTCAGGGGGTGCCTACGAGCAGTACTTC	TRBD1	TRBJ2-7	.	TRBV4-3
CASSYSKGIPHGYTF	TGTGCCAGCAGTTACTCTAAAGGAATACCGCATGGCTACACCTTC	.	TRBJ1-2	.	TRBV6-5
CASGSEGRSGNTIYF	TGTGCCAGCGGTAGCGAGGGACGCTCTGGAAACACCATATATTTT	.	TRBJ1-3	.	TRBV28